The entry that follows covers one TCR beta chain sequence. What it recognizes is unknown. The data were obtained in a study of cytomegalovirus exposure and HLA in healthy donors. On the study more broadly: The same platform used for the approximately 670 first-cohort repertoires was also used for the 95 to 150 validation repertoires, as a later analysis reported.

Whole-study findings and limits: In vitro work confirmed that a few CMV-associated chains recognize CMV antigens. In a later analysis, first-cohort TCR clusters were found to tend to co-occur in the 130 or so validation repertoires. The authors listed over 150 TCR beta chains as cytomegalovirus-associated.

Germline assignment: CDR1 SQVTM and CDR2 ANQGSEA. The CDR3 spans 17 residues. With 2 bases clipped from V and 7 bases from J, the junction kept 12 bases outside the gene matches. This table comes from immunoSEQ multiplex PCR, and its TCRdb copy is limited to in-frame clones, with some not included. The data show about 63,000 clones, with around 90% seen just once and over 1% held by the top ten. Source material: PBMCs. This clonotype originated in a woman aged 18-29 years in good health and CMV-seronegative. The chain carries TRBV29-1 and TRBJ2-4; 12 bases line up with TRBD2. The CDR3 DNA follows: TGCAGCGTTGAAATCCAGGGACTAGCGGGCTGGTATAACATTCAGTACTTC. This codes for CSVEIQGLAGWYNIQYF. Filled out from reference TRBV29-1 and TRBJ2-4, the complete variable domain reads SAVISQKPSRDICQRGTSLTIQCQVDSQVTMMFWYRQQPGQSLTLIATANQGSEATYESGFVIDKFPISRPNLTFSTLTVSNMSPEDSSIYLCSVEIQGLAGWYNIQYFGAGTRLSVL.